Shown below are 29 T cell receptor beta chains from a single sample sequenced in a study of radiotherapy plus CTLA-4 blockade in lung cancer (dated by TCRdb to between 2017 and 2018). Receptors were amplified or captured by the immunoSEQ multiplex PCR assay. In TCRdb, the immuneACCESS table is reduced to in-frame sequences with V and J assigned. These tables do not hold every clone; where another copy was compared, an unresolved V gene accounts for under half, and the others remain unexplained. The sample table holds over 85,000 clones, of which about four fifths were seen once. The ten largest account for more than 20% of the sample. Sequencing was performed on peripheral blood, taken from a patient treated with radiotherapy plus ipilimumab. The receptors derive from a human donor with non-small cell lung cancer that progressed on radiotherapy plus ipilimumab.

The rearrangement links TRBV13 to TRBJ2-3; D might be TRBD2 (5 bases). Germline CDR1 and CDR2: PRHDT and FYEKMQ (reference sequence). Trimming left V 3 bases short and J 2 bases short, with 15 bases between. This CDR3 is built from 16 residues. The CDR3, as DNA: TGTGCCAGCAGCTTGAGTACGCAGCGGTTCACAGATACGCAGTATTTT. It is translated as CASSLSTQRFTDTQYF.

The chain employs TRBV10-1 and TRBJ2-2; perhaps TRBD1 as D (6 bases). CDR3 length equals 15 residues. Germline V CDR1 and CDR2: WNHNN, SYGVQD (reference sequence). V lost 4 bases, J lost 5 bases, and 14 bases lay in between. The DNA of the CDR3 is TGCGCCAGCAGTGTAACAGGGAGTTCGACCGGGGAGCTGTTTTTT. Its translation is CASSVTGSSTGELFF.

The genes are TRBV6-5 and TRBJ1-2; D may be TRBD1 (6 bases). The CDR3 is 11 residues long. The germline CDR1 and CDR2 sequences are MNHEY and SVGAGI. V was trimmed by 7 bases and J by 8 bases, leaving 11 bases between them. CDR3 loop: CASKGQKGYTF. Here the CDR3 DNA reads TGTGCCAGCAAAGGACAGAAAGGCTACACCTTC.

V is TRBV27 and J is TRBJ2-2; D is possibly TRBD2 (6 bases). Between the trimmed V and J ends, which lost 5 bases and 3 bases, there was a span of 13 bases. This CDR3 has 15 amino acids. Per germline, CDR1 MNHEY and CDR2 SMNVEV (reference sequence). The CDR3: CASSTRLVDTGELFF. Written as DNA, the CDR3 is TGTGCCAGCAGTACCCGACTAGTTGACACCGGGGAGCTGTTTTTT.

The V gene is TRBV5-6, the J gene TRBJ2-7; TRBD1 aligns across 8 bases. CDR3 length equals 14 residues. Germline trimming cut 4 bases from V and 6 bases from J; bases unmatched to any gene: 9. Germline assignment: CDR1 SGHDT and CDR2 YYEEEE. The CDR3 DNA follows: TGTGCCAGCAGCCCACGGACAGGGTGGACCGAGCAGTACGTC. Its protein is CASSPRTGWTEQYV.

The chain employs TRBV27 and TRBJ1-5; 11 bases align to TRBD1. The trim removed 5 bases at V and 5 bases at J, leaving 2 bases unmatched. The CDR3 length is 14 residues. The germline V gene has CDR1 MNHEY and CDR2 SMNVEV (reference sequence). CDR3 residues: CASSPDRGHQPQHF. CDR3 nucleotides: TGTGCCAGCAGTCCGGACAGGGGGCATCAGCCCCAGCATTTT.

The chain employs TRBV6-5 and TRBJ1-2, with 9 bases lining up with TRBD1. J gave up 6 bases and V 6 bases, and 8 bases lay outside the gene matches. The CDR3 totals 14 residues. Germline V gives CDR1 MNHEY, CDR2 SVGAGI. CDR3 coding DNA: TGTGCCAGCAGGGGTGGGACAGGGTTTGATGGCTACACCTTC. Its translation: CASRGGTGFDGYTF.

A few counts support this clone. The gene calls are TRBV5-1 and TRBJ2-3, with D tentatively TRBD1 (5 bases). The length of the CDR3 is 13 residues. Trimming took 5 bases from V and 2 from J, leaving 9 bases between them. CDR1 is SGHRS and CDR2 is YFSETQ in the germline V gene. For the CDR3, the DNA is TGCGCCAGCAGAGAGACAGCCACAGATACGCAGTATTTT. Amino acids: CASRETATDTQYF.

The chain employs TRBV28 and TRBJ1-1; D remains ambiguous. With 6 bases removed from V and 2 bases from J, the gap between germline ends came to 7 bases. Germline assignment: CDR1 MDHEN and CDR2 SYDVKM. CDR3 length: 12 residues. DNA of the CDR3: TGTGCCAGCAGGATGGTAAACACTGAAGCTTTCTTT. This encodes CASRMVNTEAFF.

The CDR3 DNA reads as TGTGCCAGCAGTACGCGACTAGCGGGAGAGGAGATAGATACGCAGTATTTT. Residues: CASSTRLAGEEIDTQYF. The chain carries TRBV28 and TRBJ2-3; the match to TRBD2 covers 12 bases. The J segment lost 5 bases and the V segment lost 5 bases, leaving 11 bases of the junction unmatched. The CDR3 length is 17 residues. Germline V gene sequence: CDR1 MDHEN, CDR2 SYDVKM. The whole variable domain, filled in from reference TRBV28 and TRBJ2-3, reads DVKVTQSSRYLVKRTGEKVFLECVQDMDHENMFWYRQDPGLGLRLIYFSYDVKMKEKGDIPEGYSVSREKKERFSLILESASTNQTSMYLCASSTRLAGEEIDTQYFGPGTRLTVL.

The chain employs TRBV6-6 and TRBJ2-5, with TRBD2 matching over 14 bases. V gave up 6 bases and J gave up 1 base; unmatched junction bases: 1. Germline lookup yields CDR1 MNHNY and CDR2 SVGAGI (reference sequence). This CDR3 contains 15 residues. The CDR3 protein is CASRGTSGSQETQYF. The DNA for the CDR3 is TGTGCCAGCAGGGGGACTAGCGGGAGCCAAGAGACCCAGTACTTC.

This chain connects TRBV18 to TRBJ2-7; D uncertain. V dropped 5 bases and J dropped 0 bases, with 17 bases sitting between them. The CDR3 runs 16 residues. Germline V gene data show CDR1 as KGHSH and CDR2 as LQKENI. The CDR3 DNA reads as TGTGCCAGCTCATCTCTCCCTGACGCTAGCTCCTACGAGCAGTACTTC. Residues: CASSSLPDASSYEQYF.

This chain joins TRBV5-1 and TRBJ2-2, with 9 nucleotides matching TRBD1. The V segment lost 6 bases and the J segment 0 bases; nucleotides outside the gene matches: 3. CDR1 SGHRS and CDR2 YFSETQ come from the germline V gene. The CDR3 loop spans 15 amino acids. CDR3 sequence reads: CASTRDRANTGELFF. The CDR3 bases are TGCGCCAGCACCAGGGACAGGGCGAACACCGGGGAGCTGTTTTTT.

This clone was counted at least ten times. The rearrangement uses TRBV28 and TRBJ1-2, with 7 bases identical to TRBD1. Trimming took 3 bases from V and 2 from J; bases not matched to a gene: 0. Germline V gene data show CDR1 as MDHEN and CDR2 as SYDVKM. This CDR3 has 13 residues. The CDR3 nucleotides read TGTGCCAGCAGTTTGACAGGGAACTATGGCTACACCTTC. This sequence encodes CASSLTGNYGYTF.

The CDR3 DNA reads TGTGCCAGCAGCCCATCCCGGGACGTCTCCTACGAGCAGTACTTC. Its protein is CASSPSRDVSYEQYF. J is TRBJ2-7 and V is TRBV11-2; the D call may be TRBD1 or TRBD2 (5 bases each). The length of the CDR3 is 15 residues. Germline CDR1 SGHAT, CDR2 FQNNGV. Trimming removed 5 bases from V and 0 bases from J, with 14 bases in between.

The J gene is TRBJ2-1, the V gene TRBV29-1; 7 nucleotides match TRBD1. The CDR3 spans 14 residues. The V gene's germline CDR1 is SQVTM and CDR2 ANQGSEA. V gave up 7 bases and J gave up 0 bases; unmatched junction bases: 6. The CDR3 DNA sequence: TGCAGCGAACCGACAGGGAGCTCCTACAATGAGCAGTTCTTC. It translates to CSEPTGSSYNEQFF.

This clone was observed a few times. This chain connects TRBV10-3 to TRBJ2-6; D not resolved. Germline lookup yields CDR1 ENHRY and CDR2 SYGVKD. The CDR3 loop spans 14 amino acids. CDR3 region: CAHSPISGANVLTF. Here the CDR3 DNA reads TGTGCGCACTCCCCGATCTCTGGGGCCAACGTCCTGACTTTC.

CDR3 sequence: CASSSRDVRTEAFF. CDR3 bases: TGTGCCAGCTCATCTCGGGACGTTCGGACTGAAGCTTTCTTT. The chain employs TRBV18 and TRBJ1-1, with D maybe TRBD1 (5 bases). V was pared by 5 bases and J by 5 bases, with 15 bases between. Germline V gene lookup returns CDR1 KGHSH and CDR2 LQKENI. The CDR3 contains 14 residues.

The chain employs TRBV21-1 and TRBJ1-5; the table's D call of TRBD1 was not tested on the DNA. TRBV21-1 is described as a pseudogene. CDR3 length equals 18 residues. In nucleotides, the CDR3 is TGTGCCAGCAGCACGAACCGGGACAGCAAGGAGAATAATCAGCCCCAGCATTTT. Translation: CASSTNRDSKENNQPQHF.

V gene TRBV19 combines with J gene TRBJ1-2, with D unclear. Germline CDR1 reads LNHDA; CDR2 reads SQIVND (reference sequence). The CDR3 has 16 residues. V shed 5 bases and J shed 4 bases, with 20 bases lying between them. CDR3 amino acids: CASSFLILQSPYGYTF. The CDR3 nucleotides read TGTGCCAGTAGTTTCCTCATCCTTCAGAGTCCCTATGGCTACACCTTC.

The chain has TRBV7-8 and TRBJ2-7, with unresolved D. V was clipped by 0 bases and J by 5 bases, with 14 bases between them. CDR3 length equals 15 residues. CDR1 is SGHVS, CDR2 FQNEAQ, per germline. The chain's CDR3 is CASSLAGGLTHEQYF. DNA for the CDR3: TGTGCCAGCAGCTTAGCGGGTGGTCTCACGCACGAGCAGTACTTC.

The chain links TRBV5-1 to TRBJ2-3; the match to TRBD2 covers 8 bases. The CDR3 spans 14 residues. Trimming at V came to 5 bases and at J to 2 bases, leaving 4 bases not matched to a gene. CDR1 is SGHRS and CDR2 is YFSETQ in the germline V gene. CDR3 amino acids: CASSVSGNTDTQYF. The CDR3 DNA follows: TGCGCCAGCAGTGTTAGCGGGAACACAGATACGCAGTATTTT.

This chain connects TRBV7-9 to TRBJ2-1; possibly TRBD1 for D (6 bases). Germline values: CDR1 SEHNR, CDR2 FQNEAQ (reference sequence). This CDR3 is 16 amino acids long. V was pared by 5 bases and J by 0 bases, with 14 bases between. CDR3 DNA: TGTGCCAGCAGCCCCCATCAGGGGAGCTCCTACAATGAGCAGTTCTTC. Its protein is CASSPHQGSSYNEQFF.

This clone showed up just a few times. The CDR3 region is CASSAQREASTDTQYF. The CDR3 DNA is TGTGCCAGCAGCGCCCAGCGGGAGGCCAGCACAGATACGCAGTATTTT. The chain carries TRBV9 and TRBJ2-3, with 9 bases identical to TRBD2. The germline gives CDR1 SGDLS, CDR2 YYNGEE. The V segment lost 3 bases and the J segment 0 bases; nucleotides outside the gene matches: 5. The CDR3 spans 16 residues.

The chain combines TRBV28 with TRBJ1-5; 10 bases are a match to TRBD1. The ends lost 4 bases at V and 3 bases at J; junction bases unmatched: 3. The germline V gene encodes CDR1 MDHEN and CDR2 SYDVKM. The CDR3 is 15 residues long. The CDR3 reads CASSSGQGINQPQHF. The CDR3 nucleotides are TGTGCCAGCAGTTCGGGACAGGGGATCAATCAGCCCCAGCATTTT.

The chain links TRBV18 to TRBJ1-3; D uncertain. From germline, CDR1 is KGHSH and CDR2 LQKENI. The V end was cut by 0 bases, the J end by 3 bases, with 0 bases between. The CDR3 covers 12 residues. CDR3 sequence reads: CASSPPGNTIYF. The DNA for the CDR3 is TGTGCCAGCTCACCACCTGGAAACACCATATATTTT.

The J gene is TRBJ1-2, the V gene TRBV27; perhaps TRBD1 as D (5 bases). This CDR3 contains 16 residues. Trimming took off 3 bases at V and 5 bases at J, with 19 bases between the two ends. The V gene's germline CDR1 is MNHEY and CDR2 SMNVEV (reference sequence). The CDR3 protein is CASSLRGATSRYGYTF. For the CDR3, the DNA is TGTGCCAGCAGTTTGCGAGGGGCAACAAGTCGGTATGGCTACACCTTC.

The rearrangement joins TRBV29-1 to TRBJ1-1, with 10 bases aligning to TRBD1. Trimming cost V 7 bases and J 0 bases; bases outside gene matches: 5. The CDR3 is made up of 14 amino acids. The germline gives CDR1 SQVTM, CDR2 ANQGSEA. CDR3 coding DNA: TGCAGCGGCGGACAGGGGGGGATGAACACTGAAGCTTTCTTT. The encoded protein is CSGGQGGMNTEAFF.

The CDR3 DNA reads as TGTGCCTGGATTCCCGGGACAGCTTCAACCGGGGAGCTGTTTTTT. Its protein product is CAWIPGTASTGELFF. The chain uses TRBV30 and TRBJ2-2; 7 nucleotides agree with TRBD1. The CDR3 is made up of 15 amino acids. Germline assignment: CDR1 GTSNPN and CDR2 SVGIG (reference sequence). Unmatched junction bases numbered 10, after V lost 4 bases and J lost 5 bases.